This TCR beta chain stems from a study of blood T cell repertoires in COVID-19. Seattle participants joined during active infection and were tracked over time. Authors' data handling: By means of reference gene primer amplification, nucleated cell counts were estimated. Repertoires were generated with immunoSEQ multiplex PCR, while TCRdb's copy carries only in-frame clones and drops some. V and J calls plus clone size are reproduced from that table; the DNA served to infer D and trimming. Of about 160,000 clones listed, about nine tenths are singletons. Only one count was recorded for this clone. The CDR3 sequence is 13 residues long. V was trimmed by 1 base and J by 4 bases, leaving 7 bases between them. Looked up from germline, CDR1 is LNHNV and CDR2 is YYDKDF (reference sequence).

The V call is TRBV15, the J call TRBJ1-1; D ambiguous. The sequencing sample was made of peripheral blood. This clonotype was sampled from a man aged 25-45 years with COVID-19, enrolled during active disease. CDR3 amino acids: CATSRGDSTEAFF. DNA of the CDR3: TGTGCCACCAGCAGAGGCGATTCCACTGAAGCTTTCTTT.